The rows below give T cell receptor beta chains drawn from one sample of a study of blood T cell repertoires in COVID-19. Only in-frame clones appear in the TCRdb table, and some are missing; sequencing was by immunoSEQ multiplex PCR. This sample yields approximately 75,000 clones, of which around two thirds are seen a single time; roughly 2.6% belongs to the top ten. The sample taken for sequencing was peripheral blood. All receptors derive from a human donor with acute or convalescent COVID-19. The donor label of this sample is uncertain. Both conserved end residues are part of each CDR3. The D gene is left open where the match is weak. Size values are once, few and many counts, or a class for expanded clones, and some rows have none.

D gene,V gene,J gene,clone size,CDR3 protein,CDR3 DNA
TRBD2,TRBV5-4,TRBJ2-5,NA,CASSFGGDSETQYF,TGTGCCAGCAGCTTCGGGGGGGACTCAGAGACCCAGTACTTC
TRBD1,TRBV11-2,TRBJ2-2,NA,CASSSALGQGGTGELFF,TGTGCCAGCAGCTCGGCCTTAGGACAGGGGGGGACCGGGGAGCTGTTTTTT
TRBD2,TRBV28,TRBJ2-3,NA,CASSLKGRSGGARTQYF,TGTGCCAGCAGTTTAAAGGGACGTAGCGGGGGGGCACGGACGCAGTATTTT
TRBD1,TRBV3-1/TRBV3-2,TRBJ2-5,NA,CASSPIGQGEGETQYF,TGTGCCAGCAGCCCCATAGGACAGGGGGAAGGAGAGACCCAGTACTTC
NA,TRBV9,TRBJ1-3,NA,CASSRGRGSLSGNTIYF,TGTGCCAGCAGCCGGGGACGGGGGTCGCTCTCTGGAAACACCATATATTTT
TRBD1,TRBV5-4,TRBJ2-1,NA,CASSFRQGVLNEQFF,TGTGCCAGCAGCTTCCGACAGGGGGTCTTGAATGAGCAGTTCTTC
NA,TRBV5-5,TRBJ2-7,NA,CASSLAPGVMYEQYF,TGTGCCAGCAGCTTGGCCCCAGGGGTGATGTACGAGCAGTACTTC
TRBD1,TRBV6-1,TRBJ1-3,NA,CASSKAGGSGNTIYF,TGTGCCAGCAGTAAAGCAGGGGGTTCTGGAAACACCATATATTTT
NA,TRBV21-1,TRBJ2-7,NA,CASSKTAARGEQYF,TGTGCCAGCAGCAAAACAGCGGCGCGGGGCGAGCAGTACTTC
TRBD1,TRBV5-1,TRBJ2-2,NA,CASSVDRAKRGELFF,TGCGCCAGCAGCGTGGACAGGGCCAAGCGGGGGGAGCTGTTTTTT
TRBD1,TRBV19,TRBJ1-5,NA,CASTALTGGSQPQHF,TGTGCCAGTACCGCCCTTACAGGGGGCAGTCAGCCCCAGCATTTT
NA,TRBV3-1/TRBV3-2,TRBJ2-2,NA,CASSQARIANTGELFF,TGTGCCAGCAGCCAAGCCAGAATCGCGAACACCGGGGAGCTGTTTTTT
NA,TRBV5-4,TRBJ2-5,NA,CASSLVTQGETQYF,TGTGCCAGCAGCTTGGTTACCCAGGGGGAGACCCAGTACTTC
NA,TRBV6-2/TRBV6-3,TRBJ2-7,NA,CASSYSAVNSYEQYF,TGTGCCAGCAGTTACTCGGCGGTCAATTCCTACGAGCAGTACTTC
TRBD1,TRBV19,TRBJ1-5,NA,CASSINRQGNQPQHF,TGTGCCAGTAGTATTAATCGACAGGGAAATCAGCCCCAGCATTTT
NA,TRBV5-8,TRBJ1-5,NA,CASSLEGGPNQPQHF,TGTGCCAGCAGCTTGGAGGGAGGCCCTAATCAGCCCCAGCATTTT
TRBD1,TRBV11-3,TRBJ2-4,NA,CASSPSGTGIQYF,TGTGCCAGCAGCCCTTCCGGGACAGGGATTCAGTACTTC
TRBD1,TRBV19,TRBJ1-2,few,CAIKGQGVYGYTF,TGTGCCATTAAGGGACAGGGGGTCTATGGCTACACCTTC
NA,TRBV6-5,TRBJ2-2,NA,CASSRTANTGELFF,TGTGCCAGCAGTAGAACAGCGAACACCGGGGAGCTGTTTTTT
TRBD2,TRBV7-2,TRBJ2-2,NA,CASSLIVTSGTGELFF,TGTGCCAGCAGCTTAATAGTTACTAGCGGGACCGGGGAGCTGTTTTTT
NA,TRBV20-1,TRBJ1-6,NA,CSASIRSSYNSPLHF,TGCAGTGCTAGTATCCGCAGCTCCTATAATTCACCCCTCCACTTT
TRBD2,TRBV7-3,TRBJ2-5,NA,CASSLIAGGPETQYF,TGTGCCAGCAGCTTAATTGCGGGAGGGCCGGAGACCCAGTACTTC
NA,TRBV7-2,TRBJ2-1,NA,CASSPKYEQFF,TGTGCCAGCAGCCCTAAGTATGAGCAGTTCTTC
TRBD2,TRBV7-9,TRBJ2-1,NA,CASSLRTSGFFHEQFF,TGTGCCAGCAGCTTAAGGACTAGCGGGTTCTTTCATGAGCAGTTCTTC
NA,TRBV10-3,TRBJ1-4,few,CATKPGTNEKLFF,TGTGCCACCAAGCCAGGCACGAATGAAAAACTGTTTTTT
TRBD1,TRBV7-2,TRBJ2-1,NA,CASSLEGRGRDEQFF,TGTGCCAGCAGCTTGGAAGGCAGGGGGCGGGATGAGCAGTTCTTC
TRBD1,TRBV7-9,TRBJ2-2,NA,CASSASLQGPGELFF,TGTGCCAGCAGCGCTTCCTTACAGGGGCCCGGGGAGCTGTTTTTT
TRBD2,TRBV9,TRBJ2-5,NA,CASSVDSGLGRETQYF,TGTGCCAGCAGCGTAGACTCTGGACTAGGACGGGAGACCCAGTACTTC
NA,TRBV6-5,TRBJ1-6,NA,CASSYSIGSGSPLHF,TGTGCCAGCAGTTACTCGATAGGCTCGGGTTCACCCCTCCACTTT
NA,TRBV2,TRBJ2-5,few,CASSSTQGWGETQYF,TGTGCCAGCAGTTCGACCCAGGGATGGGGAGAGACCCAGTACTTC
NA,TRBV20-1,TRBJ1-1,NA,CSARGSTEAFF,TGCAGTGCACGGGGGTCCACTGAAGCTTTCTTT
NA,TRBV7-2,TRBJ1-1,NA,CASSFGGMNTEAFF,TGTGCCAGCAGCTTCGGGGGAATGAACACTGAAGCTTTCTTT
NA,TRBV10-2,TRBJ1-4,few,CASSDKEKLFF,TGCGCCAGCAGTGATAAAGAAAAACTGTTTTTT
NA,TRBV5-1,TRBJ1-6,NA,CASSLAGMGVPLHF,TGCGCCAGCAGCTTGGCCGGGATGGGAGTGCCCCTCCACTTT
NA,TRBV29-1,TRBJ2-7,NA,CSVDWAAGRQYF,TGCAGCGTTGACTGGGCGGCCGGGAGGCAGTACTTC
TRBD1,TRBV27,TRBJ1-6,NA,CASSLGQVNSPLHF,TGTGCCAGCAGTTTGGGACAGGTCAATTCACCCCTCCACTTT